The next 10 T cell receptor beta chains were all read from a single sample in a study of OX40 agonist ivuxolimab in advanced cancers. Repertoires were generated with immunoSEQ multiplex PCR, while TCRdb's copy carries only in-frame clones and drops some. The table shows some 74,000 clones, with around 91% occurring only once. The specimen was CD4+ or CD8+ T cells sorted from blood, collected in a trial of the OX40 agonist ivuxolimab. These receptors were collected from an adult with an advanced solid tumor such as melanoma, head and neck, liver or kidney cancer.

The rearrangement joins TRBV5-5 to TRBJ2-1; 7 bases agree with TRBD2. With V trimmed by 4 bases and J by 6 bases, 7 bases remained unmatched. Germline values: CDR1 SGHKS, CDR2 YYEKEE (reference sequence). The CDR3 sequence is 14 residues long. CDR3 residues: CASSRWGGGNEQFF. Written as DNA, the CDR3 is TGTGCCAGCAGCCGCTGGGGGGGAGGCAATGAGCAGTTCTTC.

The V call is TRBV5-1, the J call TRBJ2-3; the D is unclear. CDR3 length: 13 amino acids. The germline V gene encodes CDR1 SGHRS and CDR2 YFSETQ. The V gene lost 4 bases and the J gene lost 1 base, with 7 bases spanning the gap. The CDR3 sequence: CASSVQGTDTQYF. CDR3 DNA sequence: TGCGCCAGCAGCGTTCAGGGCACAGATACGCAGTATTTT.

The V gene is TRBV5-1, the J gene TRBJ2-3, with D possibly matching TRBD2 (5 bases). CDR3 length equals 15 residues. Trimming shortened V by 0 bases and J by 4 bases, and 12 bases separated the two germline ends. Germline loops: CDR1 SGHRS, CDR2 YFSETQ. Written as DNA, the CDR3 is TGCGCCAGCAGCTTGGGACGGAGCGGCGCAGATACGCAGTATTTT. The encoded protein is CASSLGRSGADTQYF.

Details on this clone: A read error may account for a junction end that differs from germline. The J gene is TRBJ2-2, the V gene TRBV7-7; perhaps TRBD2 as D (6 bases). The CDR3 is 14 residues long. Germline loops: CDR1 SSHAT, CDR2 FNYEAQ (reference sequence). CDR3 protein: CASSRGTATGELFF. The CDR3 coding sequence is TGTGCTAGCAGCCGAGGGACTGCTACCGGGGAGCTGTTTTTT.

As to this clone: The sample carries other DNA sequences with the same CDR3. For the CDR3, the DNA is TGTGCCAGCAGCTTAGGGACAGGGTCGACCGGGGAGCTGTTTTTT. Amino acid sequence: CASSLGTGSTGELFF. The chain links TRBV7-9 to TRBJ2-2; 8 bases agree with TRBD1. The CDR3 length is 15 residues. CDR1 SEHNR and CDR2 FQNEAQ come from the germline V gene (reference sequence). The junction had 3 bases not matched to a gene; V was cut back by 1 base and J by 5 bases.

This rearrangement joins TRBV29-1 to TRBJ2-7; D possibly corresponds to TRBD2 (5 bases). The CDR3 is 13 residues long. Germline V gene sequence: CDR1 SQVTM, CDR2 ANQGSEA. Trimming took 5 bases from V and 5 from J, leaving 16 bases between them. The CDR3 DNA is TGCAGCGTTAGGCCTCCCGGGGTCAACGAGCAGTACTTC. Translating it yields CSVRPPGVNEQYF.

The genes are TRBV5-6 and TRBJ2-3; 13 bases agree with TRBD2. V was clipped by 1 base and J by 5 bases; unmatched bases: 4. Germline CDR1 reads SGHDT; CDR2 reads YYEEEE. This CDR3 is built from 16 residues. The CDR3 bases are TGTGCCAGCAGCTTGAGACTAGCGGGGGGTGTAGATACGCAGTATTTT. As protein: CASSLRLAGGVDTQYF.

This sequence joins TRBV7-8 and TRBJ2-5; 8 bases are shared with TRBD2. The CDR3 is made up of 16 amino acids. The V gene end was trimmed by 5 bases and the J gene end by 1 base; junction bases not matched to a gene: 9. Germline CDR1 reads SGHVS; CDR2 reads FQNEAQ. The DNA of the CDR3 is TGTGCCAGCAGCCCCCCCGAGCGGGGGCTCCAAGAGACCCAGTACTTC. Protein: CASSPPERGLQETQYF.

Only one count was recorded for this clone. This CDR3 reads CASSQVRGGQETQYF. Here the CDR3 DNA reads TGCGCCAGCAGCCAGGTTCGGGGCGGCCAAGAGACCCAGTACTTC. The chain is built from TRBV5-1 and TRBJ2-5, with D tentatively TRBD1 or TRBD2 (5 bases each). The germline CDR1 and CDR2 sequences are SGHRS and YFSETQ. The CDR3 length is 15 residues. V lost 4 bases, J lost 1 base, and 14 bases lay in between.

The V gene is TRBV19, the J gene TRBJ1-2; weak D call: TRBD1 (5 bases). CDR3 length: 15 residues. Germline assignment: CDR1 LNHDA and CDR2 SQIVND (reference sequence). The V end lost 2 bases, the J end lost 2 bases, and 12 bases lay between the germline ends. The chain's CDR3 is CASSILGRANYGYTF. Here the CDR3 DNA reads TGTGCCAGTAGTATATTGGGCAGGGCCAACTATGGCTACACCTTC.